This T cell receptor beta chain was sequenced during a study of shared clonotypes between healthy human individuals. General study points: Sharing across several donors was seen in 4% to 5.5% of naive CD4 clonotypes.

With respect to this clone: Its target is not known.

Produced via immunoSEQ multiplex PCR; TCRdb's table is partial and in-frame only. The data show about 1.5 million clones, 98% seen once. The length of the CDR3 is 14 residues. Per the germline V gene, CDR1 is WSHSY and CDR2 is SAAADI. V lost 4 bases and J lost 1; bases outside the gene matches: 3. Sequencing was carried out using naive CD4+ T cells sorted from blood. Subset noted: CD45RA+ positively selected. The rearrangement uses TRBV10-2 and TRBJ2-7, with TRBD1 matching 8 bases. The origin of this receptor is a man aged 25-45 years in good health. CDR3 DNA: TGCGCCAGCAGTGGGGACAGGCAGTCCTACGAGCAGTACTTC. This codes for CASSGDRQSYEQYF.